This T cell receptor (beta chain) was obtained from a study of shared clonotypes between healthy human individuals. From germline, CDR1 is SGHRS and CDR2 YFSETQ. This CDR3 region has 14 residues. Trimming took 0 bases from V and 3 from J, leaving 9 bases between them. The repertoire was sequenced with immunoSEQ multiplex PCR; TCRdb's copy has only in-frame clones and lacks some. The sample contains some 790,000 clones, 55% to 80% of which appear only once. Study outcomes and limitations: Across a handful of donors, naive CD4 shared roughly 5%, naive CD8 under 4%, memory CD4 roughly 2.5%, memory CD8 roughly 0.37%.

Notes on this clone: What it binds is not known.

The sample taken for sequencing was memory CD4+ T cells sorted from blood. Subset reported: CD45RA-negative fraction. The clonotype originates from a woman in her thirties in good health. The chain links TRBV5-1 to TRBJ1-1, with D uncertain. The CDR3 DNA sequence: TGCGCCAGCAGCTTGGTACAATCCGACACTGAAGCTTTCTTT. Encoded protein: CASSLVQSDTEAFF. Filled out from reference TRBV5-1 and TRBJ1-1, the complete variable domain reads KAGVTQTPRYLIKTRGQQVTLSCSPISGHRSVSWYQQTPGQGLQFLFEYFSETQRNKGNFPGRFSGRQFSNSRSEMNVSTLELGDSALYLCASSLVQSDTEAFFGQGTRLTVV.